Listed below are T cell receptor beta chains from one sample, sequenced in a study of blood T cell repertoires in COVID-19. Profiled with immunoSEQ multiplex PCR; TCRdb holds only in-frame clones, not every one. The repertoire has 130,000 to 150,000 clones, over 80% of them found once; the top ten carry less than 6%. Specimen: PBMCs or T cells enriched from blood (not recorded which). The receptors originated from a woman in her forties or fifties who had been exposed to COVID-19. Both conserved end residues are trimmed from each CDR3.

CDR3aa: ASSRDSSTRKVYEQY
len: 15
v_gene: TRBV7-8
j_gene: TRBJ2-7

CDR3aa: ASSLRGALSGNTIY
len: 14
v_gene: TRBV5-4
j_gene: TRBJ1-3

CDR3aa: ASSYSGQGYGYT
len: 12
v_gene: TRBV6-2/TRBV6-3
j_gene: TRBJ1-2

CDR3aa: ASSFRGASYGANVLT
len: 15
v_gene: TRBV5-6
j_gene: TRBJ2-6

CDR3aa: ASSEGLYEQY
len: 10
v_gene: TRBV5-1
j_gene: TRBJ2-7

CDR3aa: ASTPSGGYEQY
len: 11
v_gene: TRBV27
j_gene: TRBJ2-7

CDR3aa: ASSLARGRALNTGELF
len: 16
v_gene: TRBV7-6
j_gene: TRBJ2-2

CDR3aa: ASSQEVLTAQFSGANVLT
len: 18
v_gene: TRBV3-1/TRBV3-2
j_gene: TRBJ2-6

CDR3aa: ASSLDRRQYAGSTGELF
len: 17
v_gene: TRBV7-2
j_gene: TRBJ2-2

CDR3aa: ASSLEASSYNEQF
len: 13
v_gene: TRBV5-1
j_gene: TRBJ2-1

CDR3aa: AISEDGDYGYT
len: 11
v_gene: TRBV10-3
j_gene: TRBJ1-2

CDR3aa: ASSFGQGASGYT
len: 12
v_gene: TRBV11-2
j_gene: TRBJ1-2

CDR3aa: ASSKTPGLAGGPEQF
len: 15
v_gene: TRBV7-2
j_gene: TRBJ2-1

CDR3aa: ASSPQRSTDTQY
len: 12
v_gene: TRBV7-9
j_gene: TRBJ2-3

CDR3aa: ASSGPYNSPLH
len: 11
v_gene: TRBV2
j_gene: TRBJ1-6

CDR3aa: ATSQMDRGLSSGNTIY
len: 16
v_gene: TRBV15
j_gene: TRBJ1-3

CDR3aa: ASSRTGGNYEQY
len: 12
v_gene: TRBV2
j_gene: TRBJ2-7

CDR3aa: ASSLSHRGYNYGYT
len: 14
v_gene: TRBV27
j_gene: TRBJ1-2

CDR3aa: ASRSSSSYEQY
len: 11
v_gene: TRBV19
j_gene: TRBJ2-7

CDR3aa: ASGSYAGGWGNQPQH
len: 15
v_gene: TRBV12-5
j_gene: TRBJ1-5

CDR3aa: ASSFVQVGTGELF
len: 13
v_gene: TRBV5-1
j_gene: TRBJ2-2

CDR3aa: ASSSGSGNTIY
len: 11
v_gene: TRBV2
j_gene: TRBJ1-3

CDR3aa: ASSTGTGGRDQPQH
len: 14
v_gene: TRBV6-2/TRBV6-3
j_gene: TRBJ1-5

CDR3aa: ASSPSGSSYEQY
len: 12
v_gene: TRBV4-1
j_gene: TRBJ2-7

CDR3aa: ASSPTSGGYNEQF
len: 13
v_gene: TRBV18
j_gene: TRBJ2-1

CDR3aa: ASGRGTEAF
len: 9
v_gene: TRBV6-5
j_gene: TRBJ1-1

CDR3aa: ASSPSGRGVGTEAF
len: 14
v_gene: TRBV3-1/TRBV3-2
j_gene: TRBJ1-1

CDR3aa: ATSRWGGNTEAF
len: 12
v_gene: TRBV15
j_gene: TRBJ1-1

CDR3aa: ASSYSGSGNTIY
len: 12
v_gene: TRBV28
j_gene: TRBJ1-3

CDR3aa: AWRDRTGPSSYNEQF
len: 15
v_gene: TRBV30
j_gene: TRBJ2-1

CDR3aa: ASSYSGTGRRTEAF
len: 14
v_gene: TRBV6-2/TRBV6-3
j_gene: TRBJ1-1

CDR3aa: ASRATYRVRSPLH
len: 13
v_gene: TRBV27
j_gene: TRBJ1-6

CDR3aa: ASIQLSGGANTEQF
len: 14
v_gene: TRBV7-2
j_gene: TRBJ2-1

CDR3aa: ASSDSTSGPNTGELF
len: 15
v_gene: TRBV6-4
j_gene: TRBJ2-2

CDR3aa: ASSLASSNYGYT
len: 12
v_gene: TRBV5-4
j_gene: TRBJ1-2

CDR3aa: ASSPSASEIPQETQY
len: 15
v_gene: TRBV18
j_gene: TRBJ2-5

CDR3aa: ASSIWEGEGEKLF
len: 13
v_gene: TRBV19
j_gene: TRBJ1-4

CDR3aa: ASSLTGVRGNTIY
len: 13
v_gene: TRBV6-5
j_gene: TRBJ1-3

CDR3aa: ASSSPLGTSYQETQY
len: 15
v_gene: TRBV7-8
j_gene: TRBJ2-5

CDR3aa: AWTDRVAGGGSPLH
len: 14
v_gene: TRBV30
j_gene: TRBJ1-6

CDR3aa: AWSRPASASNEQF
len: 13
v_gene: TRBV30
j_gene: TRBJ2-1